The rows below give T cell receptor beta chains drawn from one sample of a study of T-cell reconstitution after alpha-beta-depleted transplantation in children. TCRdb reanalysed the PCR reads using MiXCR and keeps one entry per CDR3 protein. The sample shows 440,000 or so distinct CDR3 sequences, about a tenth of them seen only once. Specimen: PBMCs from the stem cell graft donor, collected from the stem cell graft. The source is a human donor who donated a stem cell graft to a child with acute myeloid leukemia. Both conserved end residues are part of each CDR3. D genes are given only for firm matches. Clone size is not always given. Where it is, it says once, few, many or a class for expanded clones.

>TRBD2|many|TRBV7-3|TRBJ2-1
TGTGCCAGCAGCGAGGGACTAGCGGGTTGGGGTGAGCAGTTCTTC
CASSEGLAGWGEQFF
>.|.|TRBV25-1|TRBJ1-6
TGTGCCAGCAGTGAATTACACAGGGATCTCCTCCACTTT
CASSELHRDLLHF
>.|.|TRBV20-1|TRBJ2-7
TGCAGTGCTAGAGCCCAACTAACAGGGAACAACGAGCAGTACTTC
CSARAQLTGNNEQYF
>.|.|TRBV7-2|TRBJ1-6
TGTGCCAGCAGCTTAACGGGGACGGTGAAGAATTCACCCCTCCACTTT
CASSLTGTVKNSPLHF
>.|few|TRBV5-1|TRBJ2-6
TGCGCCAGCGGAACCAGGGACGTATCCAGCTCTGGGGCCAACATCCTGACTTTC
CASGTRDVSSSGANILTF
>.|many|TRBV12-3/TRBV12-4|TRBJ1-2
TGTGCCAGCAGCATGGACTGGGCTAGCTATGGCTACACCTTC
CASSMDWASYGYTF
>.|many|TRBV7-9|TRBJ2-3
TGTGCCAGCAGCCCCTGGGTGTATTTT
CASSPWVYF
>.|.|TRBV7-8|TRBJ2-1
TGTGCCAGCAGCCCACACCGTCTCGAATCCGCGGATGAGCAGTTCTTC
CASSPHRLESADEQFF
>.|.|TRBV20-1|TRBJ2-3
TGCAGTGCTGGGGCAGGGAAACTGGATACGCAGTATTTT
CSAGAGKLDTQYF
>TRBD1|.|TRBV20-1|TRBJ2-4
TGCAGTGCTAGAGTGGGAGGACAGGGGAACATTCAGTACTTC
CSARVGGQGNIQYF
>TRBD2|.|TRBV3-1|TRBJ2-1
TGTGCCAGCAGGGGAAAAGCGGGATCCTCCTACAATGAGCAGTTCTTC
CASRGKAGSSYNEQFF
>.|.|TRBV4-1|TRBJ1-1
TGCGCCAGCAGCCAAGGGTGGGGGACAAGGGGCCCTGAAGCTTTCTTT
CASSQGWGTRGPEAFF
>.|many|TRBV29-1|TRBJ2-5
TGCAGCGTTGAGTTAGAGCAAGAGACCCAGTACTTC
CSVELEQETQYF
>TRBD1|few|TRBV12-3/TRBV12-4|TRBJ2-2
TGTGCCAGCAGTCCTGACAGGGGTTCCGGGGAGCTGTTTTTT
CASSPDRGSGELFF
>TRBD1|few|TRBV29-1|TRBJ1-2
TGCAGCGTTACGGACAGGGGGAACTATGGCTACACCTTC
CSVTDRGNYGYTF
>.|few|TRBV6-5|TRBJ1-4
TGTGCCAGCAGTTACTCCCCCTGGACATCTAAGAATGAAAAACTGTTTTTT
CASSYSPWTSKNEKLFF
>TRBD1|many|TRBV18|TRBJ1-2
TGTGCCAGCTCACCTACAGGGGAGGGATATGGCTACACCTTC
CASSPTGEGYGYTF
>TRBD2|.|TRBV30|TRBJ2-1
TGTGCCTGGAGTGTGAGCGGGACTAGCCGCAATGAGCAGTTCTTC
CAWSVSGTSRNEQFF
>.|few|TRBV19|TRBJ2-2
TGTGCCAGTAGTTGGCAGGTGATCACCGGGGAGCTGTTTTTT
CASSWQVITGELFF
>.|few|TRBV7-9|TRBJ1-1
TGTGCCAGCAGCAACCCGGGGCGAAGGACTGAAGCTTTCTTT
CASSNPGRRTEAFF
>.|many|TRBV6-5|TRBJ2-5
TGTGCCAGCAGTTACTCGGTGGAACCGCCAGGGCGCCAAGAGACCCAGTACTTC
CASSYSVEPPGRQETQYF
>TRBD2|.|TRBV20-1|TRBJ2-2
TGCAGTGCTAGAGATCCCCTAGCGGGACAGAACACCGGGGAGCTGTTTTTT
CSARDPLAGQNTGELFF
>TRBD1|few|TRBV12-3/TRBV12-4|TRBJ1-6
TGTGCCAGCAGGGGTCAGACAGGGAAGTATTCACCCCTCCACTTT
CASRGQTGKYSPLHF
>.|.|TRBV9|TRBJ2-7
TGTGCCAGCAGCGTAGGTAGCGATGAGGGAGCCTACGAGCAGTACTTC
CASSVGSDEGAYEQYF
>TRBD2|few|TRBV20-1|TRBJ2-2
TGCAGTGCTAGAGAGCGGGAGGTCACCGGGGAGCTGTTTTTT
CSAREREVTGELFF
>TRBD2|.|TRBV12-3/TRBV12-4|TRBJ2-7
TGTGCCAGCAGTTCGCGGCCGGGGGGCTCCTACGAGCAGTACTTC
CASSSRPGGSYEQYF
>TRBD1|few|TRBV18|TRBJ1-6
TGTGCCAGCTCACCGAAACAGGGGTCATCACCCCTCCACTTT
CASSPKQGSSPLHF
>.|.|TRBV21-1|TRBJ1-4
TGTGCCAGCAGCACCCGGGACAGGAGTAATGAAAAACTGTTTTTT
CASSTRDRSNEKLFF
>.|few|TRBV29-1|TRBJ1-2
TGCAGCGTTGGAGAGGGGGACTATGGCTACACCTTC
CSVGEGDYGYTF
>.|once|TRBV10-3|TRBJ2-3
TGTGCCATCAGGGGCAGCGGGCGGGCGACAGATACGCAGTATTTT
CAIRGSGRATDTQYF
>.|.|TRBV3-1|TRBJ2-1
TGTGCCAGCAGCCAAGGTAGTTCCAATGAGCAGTTCTTC
CASSQGSSNEQFF
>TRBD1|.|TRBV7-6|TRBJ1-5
TGTGCCAGCAGCTCCGGGACAGTATATAGCAATCAGCCCCAGCATTTT
CASSSGTVYSNQPQHF
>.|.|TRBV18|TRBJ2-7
TGTGCCAGCTCACCGAAGGAGGGGGGGTCCGAGCAGTACTTC
CASSPKEGGSEQYF
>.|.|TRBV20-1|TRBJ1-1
TGCAGTGCCGACGGGGGGGTAAACACTGAAGCTTTCTTT
CSADGGVNTEAFF
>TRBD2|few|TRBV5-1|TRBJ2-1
TGCGCCAGCAGACTAGCGGGAGGATCCCAATCCTACAATGAGCAGTTCTTC
CASRLAGGSQSYNEQFF
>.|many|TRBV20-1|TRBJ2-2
TGCAGTGCTTCAAAGCAGGCGAACACCGGGGAGCTGTTTTTT
CSASKQANTGELFF
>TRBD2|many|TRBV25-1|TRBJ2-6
TGTGCCAGCAGTGGTCTAGCGGGCCCCTCTGGGGCCAACGTCCTGACTTTC
CASSGLAGPSGANVLTF
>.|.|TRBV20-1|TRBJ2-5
TGCAGTGCTGAAACCGGGCCCAGCGGAGAGACCCAGTACTTC
CSAETGPSGETQYF
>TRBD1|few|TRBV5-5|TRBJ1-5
TGTGCCAGCAGCTGGACAGGGTACGGCAATCAGCCCCAGCATTTT
CASSWTGYGNQPQHF
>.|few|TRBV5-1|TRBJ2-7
TGCGCCAGCAGCTTTGGGAGTCAAACGGGTCCTTCCTACGAGCAGTACTTC
CASSFGSQTGPSYEQYF
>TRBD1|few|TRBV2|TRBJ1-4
TGTGCCAGCAGTGATGTGACAGGGGGCAATGAAAAACTGTTTTTT
CASSDVTGGNEKLFF
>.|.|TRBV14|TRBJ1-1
TGTGCCAGCAGCCCCGCTCGGGGGTACACTGAAGCTTTCTTT
CASSPARGYTEAFF
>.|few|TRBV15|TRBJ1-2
TGTGCCACCAGCAGAGCCGGAGGATTGGGCGACGGCTACACCTTC
CATSRAGGLGDGYTF
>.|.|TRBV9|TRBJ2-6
TGTGCCAGCAGCGTATATTCTGGGGCCAACGTCCTGACTTTC
CASSVYSGANVLTF
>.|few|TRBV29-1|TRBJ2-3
TGCAGCGTTTTTGAGGGAGATCAAGATACGCAGTATTTT
CSVFEGDQDTQYF
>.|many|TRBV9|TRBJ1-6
TGTGCCAGCAGTCAAAGAGGGGATTGGGCACCCCTCCACTTT
CASSQRGDWAPLHF
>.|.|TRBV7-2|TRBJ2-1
TGTGCCAGCAGCTTATCGGCGGGATTTATGGATGAGCAGTTCTTC
CASSLSAGFMDEQFF
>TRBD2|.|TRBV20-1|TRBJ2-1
TGCAGTGCTGGACTAGCGGGAACAGGGAATGAGCAGTTCTTC
CSAGLAGTGNEQFF
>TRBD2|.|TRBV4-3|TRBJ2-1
TGCGCCAGCAGCCAAGCCCCAGCGGGGAGCTCCTACAATGAGCAGTTCTTC
CASSQAPAGSSYNEQFF
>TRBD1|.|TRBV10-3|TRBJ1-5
TGTGCCATCAGCCAGACAGGGAAGGGTCAGCCCCAGCATTTT
CAISQTGKGQPQHF
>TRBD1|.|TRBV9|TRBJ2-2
TGTGCCAGCACGAGGACAGGTTCTAACACCGGGGAGCTGTTTTTT
CASTRTGSNTGELFF
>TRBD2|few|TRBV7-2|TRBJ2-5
TGTGCCAGCAGCCCTTTAGCGGGAGGGCCGGAGACCCAGTACTTC
CASSPLAGGPETQYF
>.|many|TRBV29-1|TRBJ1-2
TGCAGCGGTCTGGGGGCGCTAGGGTCGGATGGCTACACCTTC
CSGLGALGSDGYTF
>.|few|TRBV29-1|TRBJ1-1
TGCAGCGTTGAAGGCGGGTTCGTGTACACTGAAGCTTTCTTT
CSVEGGFVYTEAFF
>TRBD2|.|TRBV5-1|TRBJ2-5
TGCGCCAGCAGCTCGGGACTAGCGGGAACCCTCGGGTCCCAGTACTTC
CASSSGLAGTLGSQYF
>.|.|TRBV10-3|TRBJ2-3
TGTGCCATCAGGGCAGGGGTTGGGGGAGATACGCAGTATTTT
CAIRAGVGGDTQYF
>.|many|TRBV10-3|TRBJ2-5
TGTGCCGCCTCCACGGGAAAAGAGACCCAGTACTTC
CAASTGKETQYF